Following are 18 T cell receptor beta chains from one sample sequenced in a study of Tregs in tolerant kidney transplant recipients. The repertoire was sequenced with immunoSEQ multiplex PCR; TCRdb's copy has only in-frame clones and lacks some. Among about 46,000 clones, roughly 89% were seen once, and the ten largest hold about 0.75%. Sequences were obtained from Tregs from blood. These receptors were taken from a human donor in good health.

The V and J genes are TRBV5-1 and TRBJ1-2; a possible D gene is TRBD1 (5 bases). The CDR3 contains 15 residues. V was clipped by 4 bases and J by 5 bases, with 18 bases between them. Germline V gene data show CDR1 as SGHRS and CDR2 as YFSETQ. The CDR3 DNA reads TGCGCCAGCAGCGGGGGGGACCCTGAAGAGTATGGCTACACCTTC. This encodes CASSGGDPEEYGYTF.

The V gene is TRBV2, the J gene TRBJ2-1; 7 bases line up with TRBD2. Germline assignment: CDR1 SNHLY and CDR2 FYNNEI. The V segment lost 1 base and the J segment 4 bases; nucleotides outside the gene matches: 4. This CDR3 spans 15 amino acids. The CDR3 loop reads CASSEEAGAYNEQFF. The CDR3 DNA is TGTGCCAGCAGTGAAGAGGCGGGAGCATACAATGAGCAGTTCTTC.

This sequence joins TRBV4-1 and TRBJ1-5; D is undetermined. Germline V CDR1 and CDR2: MGHRA, YSYEKL. V was cut by 1 base and J by 5 bases, with 9 bases left in between. This CDR3 has 14 amino acids. Here the CDR3 reads CASSQARVDQPQHF. Written as DNA, the CDR3 is TGCGCCAGCAGCCAAGCAAGGGTGGATCAGCCCCAGCATTTT.

The chain is built from TRBV21-1 and TRBJ2-5; no check of the table's D call, TRBD1, against the DNA was made. TRBV21-1 is a pseudogene locus. The CDR3 extends over 17 amino acids. CDR3 in amino acids: CASSKRRQGLGQETQYF. CDR3 DNA: TGTGCCAGCAGCAAACGGCGGCAGGGTTTAGGGCAAGAGACCCAGTACTTC.

The V gene is TRBV27, the J gene TRBJ2-7; no clear D gene. Trimming took 5 bases from V and 3 from J, leaving 17 bases between them. The CDR3 runs to 15 residues. Germline assignment: CDR1 MNHEY and CDR2 SMNVEV (reference sequence). CDR3 loop: CASSPSWQSYYEQYF. The DNA for the CDR3 is TGTGCCAGCAGTCCGTCGTGGCAGTCTTACTACGAGCAGTACTTC.

V gene TRBV2 combines with J gene TRBJ1-2, with D tentatively TRBD1 (5 bases). The CDR3 is 12 amino acids. V lost 11 bases to trimming and J lost 4 bases, with 14 bases between them. The germline gives CDR1 SNHLY, CDR2 FYNNEI. The CDR3 bases are TGTGCCCTTGGAGGGACGGTCTATGGCTACACCTTC. Translation: CALGGTVYGYTF.

This rearrangement joins TRBV7-8 to TRBJ2-3; D not certain. Germline values: CDR1 SGHVS, CDR2 FQNEAQ. Deletions cut 5 bases from V and 4 bases from J, with 16 bases between. The CDR3 is made up of 15 amino acids. The CDR3 here is CASSRFLDGADTQYF. As DNA, the CDR3 is TGTGCCAGCAGCCGTTTCCTAGACGGTGCAGATACGCAGTATTTT.

The V call is TRBV5-1, the J call TRBJ2-5; 7 nucleotides align to TRBD2. CDR1 and CDR2 from the germline V gene are SGHRS and YFSETQ. The junction had 7 bases not matched to a gene; V was cut back by 0 bases and J by 2 bases. The CDR3 consists of 16 residues. The CDR3 region has the DNA TGCGCCAGCAGCTTGGCCCTTGTGGGGGGGCAAGAGACCCAGTACTTC. Amino acid sequence: CASSLALVGGQETQYF.

The gene calls are TRBV6-1 and TRBJ1-2; D is unresolved. Trimming shortened V by 4 bases and J by 2 bases, and 8 bases separated the two germline ends. CDR1 MNHNS and CDR2 SASEGT come from the germline V gene. The CDR3 is 13 residues long. CDR3 in amino acids: CASSVGRNYGYTF. The CDR3, as DNA: TGTGCCAGCAGTGTTGGACGGAACTATGGCTACACCTTC.

The genes are TRBV20-1 and TRBJ1-2; D may be TRBD1 (5 bases). Trimming stripped 7 bases from V and 6 bases from J, with 12 bases between. The CDR3 covers 11 residues. Germline CDR1 and CDR2: DFQATT and SNEGSKA (reference sequence). This CDR3 reads CSVLGHDGYTF. CDR3 sequence (DNA): TGCAGTGTCCTTGGACACGATGGCTACACCTTC.

This clone was detected a few times. The CDR3 DNA follows: TGCAGCGTTCGTGAGCTCGCGGGGGAGACCCAGTACTTC. This translates into CSVRELAGETQYF. V is TRBV29-1 and J is TRBJ2-5; maybe TRBD2 (6 bases). The V end lost 5 bases, the J end lost 5 bases, and 15 bases lay between the germline ends. The V gene's germline CDR1 is SQVTM and CDR2 ANQGSEA. The CDR3 has 13 amino acids.

The CDR3 sequence is CASSLWTGRTDTQYF. The CDR3 DNA follows: TGTGCCAGCAGCCTCTGGACAGGACGCACAGATACGCAGTATTTT. The chain uses TRBV7-9 and TRBJ2-3, with 7 bases fitting TRBD1. The germline gives CDR1 SEHNR, CDR2 FQNEAQ (reference sequence). After removal of 5 bases from V and 1 base from J, the junction contained 6 bases not matched to a gene. The CDR3 has 15 residues.

J is TRBJ1-5 and V is TRBV2; D is unresolved. Germline CDR1 and CDR2: SNHLY and FYNNEI. V shed 6 bases and J shed 0 bases, with 9 bases lying between them. The CDR3 sequence is 14 residues long. This CDR3 is CASRAVNSNQPQHF. CDR3 nucleotides: TGTGCCAGCAGGGCAGTTAATAGCAATCAGCCCCAGCATTTT.

The V call is TRBV19, the J call TRBJ1-1; 8 nucleotides align to TRBD1. The CDR3 spans 13 residues. The J segment lost 12 bases and the V segment lost 3 bases, leaving 9 bases of the junction unmatched. Germline V gene sequence: CDR1 LNHDA, CDR2 SQIVND (reference sequence). The CDR3 sequence is CASSIGQGGWPFF. CDR3 nucleotides: TGTGCCAGTAGTATTGGACAGGGAGGTTGGCCTTTCTTT.

The chain has TRBV7-6 and TRBJ1-5; the match to TRBD1 covers 9 bases. V lost 1 base, J lost 5 bases, and 0 bases stayed unmatched. This CDR3 spans 14 amino acids. Germline assignment: CDR1 SGHVS and CDR2 FNYEAQ. The CDR3 here is CASSLGQGDQPQHF. For the CDR3, the DNA is TGTGCCAGCAGCTTAGGACAGGGGGATCAGCCCCAGCATTTT.

V usage is TRBV30 and J usage is TRBJ2-5; 11 bases fit TRBD2. Losses at the gene ends were 0 bases for V and 13 bases for J; bases not matched to a gene: 7. Germline CDR1 reads GTSNPN; CDR2 reads SVGIG (reference sequence). The CDR3 has 13 residues. CDR3 region: CAWSVRLAGGLYF. CDR3 DNA sequence: TGTGCCTGGAGTGTACGGCTAGCGGGGGGTCTGTACTTC.

Concerning this clone itself: Other DNA sequences in the same sample also yield this CDR3. The rearrangement links TRBV11-2 to TRBJ1-1, with a tentative D call TRBD1 (5 bases). Germline CDR1 is SGHAT and CDR2 is FQNNGV. V lost 2 bases and J 2 bases, leaving 18 bases between the germline ends. The length of the CDR3 is 17 residues. The CDR3 DNA reads as TGTGCCAGCAGCTTAATCCCCAGGACAACCCTCAACACTGAAGCTTTCTTT. Its protein is CASSLIPRTTLNTEAFF.

The chain uses TRBV19 and TRBJ2-2; D may be TRBD1 (6 bases). CDR3 length: 16 amino acids. CDR1 is LNHDA, CDR2 SQIVND, per germline (reference sequence). Trimming stripped 3 bases from V and 3 bases from J, with 14 bases between. The CDR3 DNA is TGTGCCAGTAGTATGGGCAGGGGACATTACACCGGGGAGCTGTTTTTT. It encodes CASSMGRGHYTGELFF.